The 6 T cell receptor beta chains in this list originate from one sample, sequenced in a study of Ad26.COV2.S vaccination and SARS-CoV-2 variants (dated by TCRdb to 2020 to 2023). The treatment or condition label here, explained by the study, means: around 19 received Ad26.COV2.S at low or high dose, single or two shots; 5 received placebo; per-sample allocation not given. Repertoires of vaccine and placebo recipients were sequenced from samples taken on day 63 after the first injection. Library method: the immunoSEQ multiplex PCR assay. TCRdb mirrors the immuneACCESS table, restricted to in-frame sequences. Some clones are absent from its copies; in checked studies, under half trace to an unresolved V gene, and the reason for the others is unknown. A total of some 420,000 clones appear in this sample, 88% of them only once. The ten top clones hold 3.5% to 4% of the sample. Sequencing used peripheral blood, obtained in a trial of Ad26.COV2.S vaccine versus placebo. These receptor sequences come from a person aged 18-60 years who received the Ad26.COV2.S COVID-19 vaccine or a placebo.

This chain joins TRBV30 and TRBJ1-4; 9 nucleotides agree with TRBD1. The length of the CDR3 is 16 residues. Per the germline V gene, CDR1 is GTSNPN and CDR2 is SVGIG (reference sequence). J lost 0 bases, V lost 1 base, and 3 bases had no gene match. CDR3 nucleotide sequence: TGTGCCTGGAGTGCTGACAGGGGGGCAACTAATGAAAAACTGTTTTTT. It encodes CAWSADRGATNEKLFF.

This rearrangement joins TRBV7-2 to TRBJ1-1; 7 nucleotides agree with TRBD1. CDR3 length equals 15 residues. Germline trimming cut 4 bases from V and 4 bases from J; bases unmatched to any gene: 9. CDR1 is SGHTA and CDR2 is FQGNSA in the germline V gene. For the CDR3, the DNA is TGTGCCAGCAGCTCCGAAAGTCAGGGGGTCACTGAAGCTTTCTTT. Amino acid sequence: CASSSESQGVTEAFF.

The chain recombines TRBV19 with TRBJ1-2, with D maybe TRBD1 (5 bases). V was clipped by 2 bases and J by 6 bases, with 7 bases between them. There are 12 residues in the CDR3. Per germline, CDR1 LNHDA and CDR2 SQIVND (reference sequence). In DNA, the CDR3 is TGTGCCAGTAGTATACAGGGAAATGGCTACACCTTC. Its protein product is CASSIQGNGYTF.

The chain uses TRBV4-3 and TRBJ2-1, with D uncertain. The CDR3 extends over 16 amino acids. V was cut by 4 bases and J by 0 bases, with 13 bases left in between. From germline, CDR1 is LGHNA and CDR2 YSLEER. CDR3 in amino acids: CASSPILAFSYNEQFF. The CDR3 nucleotides read TGCGCCAGCAGCCCCATTCTGGCTTTCTCCTACAATGAGCAGTTCTTC.

This clone has only a few counts. This chain joins TRBV4-2 and TRBJ1-6; D not resolved. This CDR3 contains 17 residues. Germline V gene lookup returns CDR1 LGHNA and CDR2 YNFKEQ. Trimming took 1 base from V and 6 from J, leaving 16 bases between them. The CDR3 nucleotides are TGTGCCAGCAGCCAAGTGATCAGTGTAATTAGTAATTCACCCCTCCACTTT. Amino acids: CASSQVISVISNSPLHF.

A word on this clone: This same CDR3 is encoded by further DNA sequences in the sample. The chain has TRBV24-1 and TRBJ1-5; D unclear. Germline V gives CDR1 KGHDR, CDR2 SFDVKD. The CDR3 contains 14 residues. Trimming shortened V by 0 bases and J by 0 bases, and 2 bases separated the two germline ends. CDR3 sequence reads: CATSDLNSNQPQHF. In DNA form, the CDR3 reads TGTGCCACCAGTGATTTGAATAGCAATCAGCCCCAGCATTTT.